These 15 T cell receptor beta chains were sequenced from one sample in a study of CD8+CD57+ T cells in acquired aplastic anemia (dated by TCRdb to about 2018). Patients chosen for sequencing had shown expansion of CD8+CD57+ cells by flow cytometry. The sequencer listed for this sample is Illumina HiSeq 2000. Genomic DNA served as template for TCR beta VDJ combination and CDR3 sequence profiling. Starting from the raw public reads, TCRdb applied fastp trimming at Q25, assembled clones with MiXCR and retained in-frame beta chains. CDR3 protein sequences are deduplicated, and each keeps its most common genes and DNA. Within this sample are about 180,000 distinct CDR3 sequences, with roughly 65% of them counted one time only. The ten largest clones capture approximately 40% of the sample. The source material was sorted CD4+, CD8+, or CD8+CD57+ T cells (not recorded which) from PBMCs. These receptors all stem from a human donor with aplastic anemia.

There are many counts of this clonotype. CDR3 sequence: CASSPPGSTNYGYTF. CDR3 DNA sequence: TGTGCCAGCAGCCCCCCGGGGAGTACTAACTATGGCTACACCTTC. The V and J genes are TRBV7-9 and TRBJ1-2; unclear D gene. The CDR3 has 15 amino acids. Trimming shortened V by 5 bases and J by 0 bases, and 13 bases separated the two germline ends. The V gene's germline CDR1 is SEHNR and CDR2 FQNEAQ (reference sequence).

This clonotype has at least ten counts. The genes are TRBV5-8 and TRBJ1-1; D gene unclear. The CDR3 has 13 residues. Germline CDR1 and CDR2: SGHTS and YDEGEE. The V and J ends lost 0 bases and 6 bases respectively, with 9 bases between them. CDR3 DNA sequence: TGTGCCAGCAGCTTGGGGCGATCGTCTGAAGCTTTCTTT. This translates into CASSLGRSSEAFF.

This chain connects TRBV20-1 to TRBJ2-7; D might be TRBD2 (6 bases). Germline V gives CDR1 DFQATT, CDR2 SNEGSKA (reference sequence). The CDR3 has 17 residues. Trimming stripped 0 bases from V and 0 bases from J, with 18 bases between. CDR3 protein: CSARDRGGRGSSYEQYF. As DNA, the CDR3 is TGCAGTGCTAGAGATCGGGGAGGTCGTGGCAGCTCCTACGAGCAGTACTTC.

This clonotype has a handful of counts. This CDR3 reads CASSGTSGKDEQYF. The CDR3 nucleotides read TGTGCCAGCAGCGGGACTAGCGGGAAGGACGAGCAGTACTTC. The V and J genes are TRBV2 and TRBJ2-7; 13 bases map to TRBD2. Germline V CDR1 and CDR2: SNHLY, FYNNEI. J lost 5 bases, V lost 6 bases, and 4 bases had no gene match. The CDR3 totals 14 residues. The entire variable domain, with the rest obtained from reference TRBV2 and TRBJ2-7, is as follows: EPEVTQTPSHQVTQMGQEVILRCVPISNHLYFYWYRQILGQKVEFLVSFYNNEISEKSEIFDDQFSVERPDGSNFTLKIRSTKLEDSAMYFCASSGTSGKDEQYFGPGTRLTVT.

V gene TRBV2 combines with J gene TRBJ2-3, with D perhaps TRBD2 (6 bases). Germline V gene data show CDR1 as SNHLY and CDR2 as FYNNEI. Trimming took off 9 bases at V and 2 bases at J, with 9 bases between the two ends. This CDR3 has 12 amino acids. This CDR3 reads CASRGFTDTQYF. The CDR3 bases are TGTGCCAGTCGGGGGTTCACAGATACGCAGTATTTT.

The chain links TRBV5-1 to TRBJ2-2; D remains ambiguous. Trimming pared 1 base from V and 1 base from J, leaving 8 bases between. The CDR3 has 15 residues. The V gene's germline CDR1 is SGHRS and CDR2 YFSETQ. The CDR3 DNA is TGCGCCAGCAGCTTGAGGCAGATGAACACCGGGGAGCTGTTTTTT. This gives the protein CASSLRQMNTGELFF.

This clonotype was counted between two and nine times. V gene TRBV15 combines with J gene TRBJ2-3, with 9 nucleotides matching TRBD2. The CDR3 is 16 residues long. V shed 1 base and J 5 bases; nucleotides not matched to a gene: 7. Germline V gene lookup returns CDR1 LNHNV and CDR2 YYDKDF (reference sequence). As DNA, the CDR3 is TGTGCCACCAGCAGAGGCCTAGCGGGGAGTGGAGATACGCAGTATTTT. Its protein is CATSRGLAGSGDTQYF.

The chain combines TRBV2 with TRBJ1-6, with D perhaps TRBD1 (5 bases). With 6 bases removed from V and 10 bases from J, the gap between germline ends came to 19 bases. The CDR3 covers 15 residues. Germline V CDR1 and CDR2: SNHLY, FYNNEI. CDR3 coding DNA: TGTGCCAGCAGCGAGACCCGGGACTATGGGTCACCCCTCCACTTT. This codes for CASSETRDYGSPLHF.

CDR3 nucleotides: TGTGCCAGCAGCTTAGTAGGGACTCCCCAGTATTTT. Protein product: CASSLVGTPQYF. This rearrangement joins TRBV7-2 to TRBJ2-3; D possibly corresponds to TRBD2 (6 bases). Germline V gives CDR1 SGHTA, CDR2 FQGNSA. This CDR3 region has 12 residues. V was trimmed by 1 base and J by 12 bases, leaving 11 bases between them.

About this clonotype: At one of its ends the junction is not consistent with the germline gene, which may arise from a read error. The rearrangement uses TRBV7-3 and TRBJ2-3, with D perhaps assigned TRBD1 or TRBD2 (5 bases each). Germline lookup yields CDR1 SGHTA and CDR2 FQGTGA. The CDR3 is made up of 16 amino acids. The CDR3 reads CASSCNPGPWTDTHYF. The CDR3 DNA is TGTGCCAGCAGCTGTAACCCGGGACCCTGGACGGATACGCACTATTTT.

The rearrangement joins TRBV20-1 to TRBJ1-4; the match to TRBD1 covers 8 bases. From germline, CDR1 is DFQATT and CDR2 SNEGSKA (reference sequence). This CDR3 has 14 amino acids. J gave up 4 bases and V 5 bases, and 6 bases lay outside the gene matches. This chain's CDR3 is CSAGRGQVNEKLFF. In DNA, the CDR3 is TGCAGTGCTGGACGGGGACAGGTTAATGAAAAACTGTTTTTT.

The chain employs TRBV5-1 and TRBJ2-1, with D perhaps being TRBD1 or TRBD2 (5 bases each). In germline, CDR1 is SGHRS, CDR2 YFSETQ. Trimming cost V 0 bases and J 7 bases, with 8 bases left between them. This CDR3 is 13 amino acids long. This CDR3 reads CASSLAGPNEQFF. DNA of the CDR3: TGCGCCAGCAGCTTGGCGGGGCCGAATGAGCAGTTCTTC.

The chain recombines TRBV10-2 with TRBJ1-3; D not resolved. The CDR3 runs 14 residues. V lost 4 bases and J lost 6, with 13 bases in between. Germline CDR1 is WSHSY and CDR2 is SAAADI. DNA of the CDR3: TGCGCCAGCAGTGTGACGGGCACAAAAAACACCATATATTTT. It translates to CASSVTGTKNTIYF.

J is TRBJ2-5 and V is TRBV19, with 7 bases matching TRBD1. V shed 1 base and J 2 bases; nucleotides not matched to a gene: 7. The V gene's germline CDR1 is LNHDA and CDR2 SQIVND (reference sequence). The CDR3 spans 16 residues. CDR3 nucleotide sequence: TGTGCCAGTAGTATAGTGGCAGGGGGTTATCAAGAGACCCAGTACTTC. It specifies CASSIVAGGYQETQYF.

The chain recombines TRBV7-9 with TRBJ2-1; the match to TRBD1 covers 9 bases. Unmatched junction bases numbered 13, after V lost 4 bases and J lost 15 bases. CDR1 SEHNR and CDR2 FQNEAQ come from the germline V gene (reference sequence). The CDR3 totals 14 residues. The CDR3 DNA follows: TGTGCCAGCAGCTCCCAGACAGGGGGGCCAGAAGCGTTCTTC. This sequence encodes CASSSQTGGPEAFF.